The 13 T cell receptor beta chains below come from one sample, sequenced in a study of shared clonotypes between healthy human individuals. Measured with immunoSEQ multiplex PCR; TCRdb has only the in-frame clones, and not every one. This table holds about 1 million clones, under 80% found once. Sequencing was done on a sample of memory CD4+ T cells sorted from blood. Subset specified: CD45RA-negative fraction. The receptors were sampled from a man in his late teens or twenties in good health.

The V and J genes are TRBV6-5 and TRBJ1-1; D remains unclear. Germline CDR1 reads MNHEY; CDR2 reads SVGAGI. The V end lost 5 bases, the J end lost 6 bases, and 10 bases lay between the germline ends. CDR3 length equals 12 residues. Here the CDR3 DNA reads TGTGCCAGCAGTCGTTTCGGGTCTGAAGCTTTCTTT. Translation: CASSRFGSEAFF.

This rearrangement joins TRBV5-1 to TRBJ2-1; 13 positions agree with TRBD2. Germline V gene lookup returns CDR1 SGHRS and CDR2 YFSETQ. The CDR3 contains 13 residues. With 4 bases clipped from V and 13 bases from J, the junction kept 5 bases outside the gene matches. CDR3 coding DNA: TGCGCCAGCAGCACCGGACTAGCGGGGGACCAGTTCTTC. Protein sequence: CASSTGLAGDQFF.

The gene calls are TRBV5-1 and TRBJ2-3; D might be TRBD2 (6 bases). The CDR3 has 15 amino acids. Germline assignment: CDR1 SGHRS and CDR2 YFSETQ. V gave up 2 bases and J gave up 3 bases, with 13 bases separating them. The CDR3 reads CASSFTGRKTDTQYF. CDR3 bases: TGCGCCAGCAGCTTCACCGGGAGAAAAACAGATACGCAGTATTTT.

The V gene is TRBV10-3, the J gene TRBJ2-5; D is possibly TRBD1 or TRBD2 (6 bases each). The V gene's germline CDR1 is ENHRY and CDR2 SYGVKD. CDR3 length: 16 amino acids. Trimming stripped 2 bases from V and 5 bases from J, with 18 bases between. The CDR3 protein is CAISENGGGIVETQYF. The CDR3 bases are TGTGCCATCAGTGAGAATGGAGGGGGGATCGTGGAGACCCAGTACTTC.

The rearrangement joins TRBV18 to TRBJ2-3; 15 bases are a match to TRBD2. V was clipped by 4 bases and J by 4 bases; unmatched bases: 0. Germline V lookup: CDR1 KGHSH, CDR2 LQKENI. This CDR3 region has 15 residues. The CDR3 protein is CASSRTSGGADTQYF. The CDR3 nucleotides are TGTGCCAGCTCACGGACTAGCGGGGGGGCAGATACGCAGTATTTT. Drawing the rest from reference TRBV18 and TRBJ2-3, the complete variable domain is NAGVMQNPRHLVRRRGQEARLRCSPMKGHSHVYWYRQLPEEGLKFMVYLQKENIIDESGMPKERFSAEFPKEGPSILRIQQVVRGDSAAYFCASSRTSGGADTQYFGPGTRLTVL.

This clone has only a few counts. Other DNA sequences in the same sample also yield this CDR3. V is TRBV7-2 and J is TRBJ2-7, with 10 bases aligning to TRBD2. J lost 2 bases, V lost 1 base, and 2 bases had no gene match. From germline, CDR1 is SGHTA and CDR2 FQGNSA. The CDR3 has 15 residues. Written as DNA, the CDR3 is TGTGCCAGCAGCTTAGAAGCGGGAGGGACCTACGAGCAGTACTTC. Translating it yields CASSLEAGGTYEQYF.

J is TRBJ2-2 and V is TRBV18, with a tentative D call TRBD1 (7 bases). There are 15 residues in the CDR3. The V end lost 5 bases, the J end lost 1 base, and 11 bases lay between the germline ends. CDR1 and CDR2 from the germline V gene are KGHSH and LQKENI. CDR3 protein: CASSAGQLNTGELFF. In nucleotides, the CDR3 is TGTGCCAGCTCAGCGGGACAGCTGAACACCGGGGAGCTGTTTTTT.

This rearrangement joins TRBV5-6 to TRBJ2-2; the match to TRBD1 covers 11 bases. Germline V CDR1 and CDR2: SGHDT, YYEEEE. Germline trimming cut 4 bases from V and 6 bases from J; bases unmatched to any gene: 5. This CDR3 contains 15 residues. CDR3: CASSRDRGRSGELFF. The CDR3 DNA reads TGTGCCAGCAGCCGGGACAGGGGGAGGTCCGGGGAGCTGTTTTTT.

In the case of this clone: The sample has other DNA sequences that encode this CDR3 too. The V call is TRBV6-5, the J call TRBJ2-3, with 8 positions matching TRBD1. Germline V gene sequence: CDR1 MNHEY, CDR2 SVGAGI. CDR3 length equals 14 residues. V lost 5 bases and J lost 0; bases outside the gene matches: 1. CDR3 DNA sequence: TGTGCCAGCAGTGGACAGGGAAGCACAGATACGCAGTATTTT. This sequence encodes CASSGQGSTDTQYF.

This clone was found once. The chain employs TRBV30 and TRBJ2-6, with D possibly being TRBD2 (5 bases). Trimming left V 0 bases short and J 0 bases short, with 9 bases between. Germline V lookup: CDR1 GTSNPN, CDR2 SVGIG (reference sequence). The CDR3 runs 16 residues. The CDR3 nucleotides are TGTGCCTGGAGTGTAGCCGGGGTCTCTGGGGCCAACGTCCTGACTTTC. Translation: CAWSVAGVSGANVLTF. Combining the CDR3 with reference TRBV30 and TRBJ2-6 gives the whole variable domain SQTIHQWPATLVQPVGSPLSLECTVEGTSNPNLYWYRQAAGRGLQLLFYSVGIGQISSEVPQNLSASRPQDRQFILSSKKLLLSDSGFYLCAWSVAGVSGANVLTFGAGSRLTVL.

V usage is TRBV30 and J usage is TRBJ2-2; D is unresolved. The ends were cut back, 4 bases at V and 0 bases at J, with 6 bases in the middle. The CDR3 spans 13 residues. CDR1 and CDR2 (germline): GTSNPN, SVGIG (reference sequence). The CDR3 DNA reads TGTGCCTGGAAACCAGCGAACACCGGGGAGCTGTTTTTT. Translation gives CAWKPANTGELFF.

The chain has TRBV5-1 and TRBJ1-2; D possibly corresponds to TRBD1 (6 bases). With 4 bases removed from V and 4 bases from J, the gap between germline ends came to 11 bases. The germline V gene encodes CDR1 SGHRS and CDR2 YFSETQ. The CDR3 has 13 residues. The CDR3 region is CASSVDSGYGYTF. CDR3 sequence (DNA): TGCGCCAGCAGCGTGGACAGTGGCTATGGCTACACCTTC.

This clone has just one count. The chain employs TRBV19 and TRBJ1-4; a weak D match, TRBD1 (5 bases). V lost 5 bases and J lost 0, with 7 bases in between. This CDR3 has 14 residues. The V gene's germline CDR1 is LNHDA and CDR2 SQIVND (reference sequence). The CDR3 loop reads CASSLTATNEKLFF. CDR3 in DNA: TGTGCCAGTAGTTTGACAGCAACTAATGAAAAACTGTTTTTT.